This T cell receptor beta chain was recorded in a study of T cells in Graves' hyperthyroidism and ophthalmopathy. Cells are PBMCs isolated from roughly 9.3 ml of fresh blood. Germline CDR1 and CDR2: MDHEN and SYDVKM. The CDR3 length is 18 residues. V was trimmed by 2 bases and J by 2 bases, leaving 18 bases between them. This clonotype was seen many times. Its antigen is as yet unknown. Study outcomes and limitations: Most thyroid clonotypes expanded above 0.001 were also detected in blood.

RNA transcripts gave rise to amplified TCR beta CDR3 regions. The HTBI primer set was used in a first-round RT-PCR of the TCR CDR3. TCRdb independently ran MiXCR on the multiplex PCR reads; one entry per CDR3 protein. The data contain under 450,000 distinct CDR3 sequences, roughly 17% of them singletons. What was sequenced was blood. This TCR was sampled from a woman aged 25 to 39 with Graves' hyperthyroidism that later progressed to Graves' ophthalmopathy. This sequence joins TRBV28 and TRBJ2-2; weak D call: TRBD1 (5 bases). CDR3 coding DNA: TGTGCCAGCAGTTTAACCGTCTTGGGGCCGACTAACACCGGGGAGCTGTTTTTT. Protein product: CASSLTVLGPTNTGELFF.